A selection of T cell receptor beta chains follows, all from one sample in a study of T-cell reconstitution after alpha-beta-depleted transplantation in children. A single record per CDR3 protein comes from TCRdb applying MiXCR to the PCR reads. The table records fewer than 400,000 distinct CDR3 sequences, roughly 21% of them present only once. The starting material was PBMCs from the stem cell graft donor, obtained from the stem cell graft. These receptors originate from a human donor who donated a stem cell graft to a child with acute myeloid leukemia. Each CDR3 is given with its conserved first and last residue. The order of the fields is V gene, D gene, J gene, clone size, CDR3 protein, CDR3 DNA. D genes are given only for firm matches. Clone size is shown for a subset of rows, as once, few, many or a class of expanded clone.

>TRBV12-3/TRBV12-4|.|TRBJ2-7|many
CASSSSYEQYF
TGTGCCAGCAGTTCCTCCTACGAGCAGTACTTC
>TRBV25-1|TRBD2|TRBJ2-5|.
CASSEKGLAGQETQYF
TGTGCCAGCAGTGAAAAAGGGCTAGCGGGGCAAGAGACCCAGTACTTC
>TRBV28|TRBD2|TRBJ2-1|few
CASRHRLAGLNEQFF
TGTGCCAGCAGACACCGACTAGCGGGTCTCAATGAGCAGTTCTTC
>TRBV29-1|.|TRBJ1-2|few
CSVGKGSEGYTF
TGCAGCGTTGGGAAAGGGTCAGAGGGCTACACCTTC
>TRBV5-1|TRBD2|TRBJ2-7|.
CASRASGAYEQYF
TGCGCCAGCAGGGCTAGCGGGGCCTACGAGCAGTACTTC
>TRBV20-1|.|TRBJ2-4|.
CSALYGQLYF
TGCAGTGCATTATACGGGCAGCTGTACTTC
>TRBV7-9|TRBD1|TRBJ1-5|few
CASSSLDRGNQPQHF
TGTGCCAGCAGCTCCCTGGACAGGGGCAATCAGCCCCAGCATTTT
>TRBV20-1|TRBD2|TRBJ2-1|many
CSARELAGGNNEQFF
TGCAGTGCTCGCGAACTAGCGGGAGGCAACAATGAGCAGTTCTTC
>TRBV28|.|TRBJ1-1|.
CASSPKAGSYTEAFF
TGTGCCAGCAGTCCCAAGGCAGGGTCGTACACTGAAGCTTTCTTT
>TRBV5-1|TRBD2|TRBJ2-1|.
CASSGLAITDEQFF
TGCGCCAGCAGCGGACTAGCGATCACCGATGAGCAGTTCTTC
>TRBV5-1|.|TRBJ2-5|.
CASSPLLGLQETQYF
TGCGCCAGCAGCCCCCTACTGGGATTACAAGAGACCCAGTACTTC
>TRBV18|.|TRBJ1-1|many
CASSPGMNTEAFF
TGTGCCAGCTCACCAGGGATGAACACTGAAGCTTTCTTT
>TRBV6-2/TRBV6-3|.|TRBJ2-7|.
CASRTWGRMIYEQYF
TGTGCCAGCAGAACCTGGGGACGGATGATCTACGAGCAGTACTTC
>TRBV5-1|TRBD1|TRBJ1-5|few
CASSLGGQGWQPQHF
TGCGCCAGCAGCTTGGGGGGACAGGGGTGGCAGCCCCAGCATTTT
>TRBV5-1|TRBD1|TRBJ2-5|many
CASSPGTGETQYF
TGCGCCAGCAGCCCTGGGACAGGGGAGACCCAGTACTTC
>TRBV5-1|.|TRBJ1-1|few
CASSLESVLKGMNTEAFF
TGCGCCAGCAGCTTGGAAAGTGTCCTAAAGGGGATGAACACTGAAGCTTTCTTT
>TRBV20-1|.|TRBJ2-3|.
CSANPPVTDTQYF
TGCAGTGCTAACCCACCCGTCACAGATACGCAGTATTTT
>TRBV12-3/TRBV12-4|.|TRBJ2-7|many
CASSLGGSRTYEQYF
TGTGCCAGCAGTTTAGGCGGCAGTAGGACCTACGAGCAGTACTTC
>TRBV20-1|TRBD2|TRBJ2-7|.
CSAQPPSGRYEQYF
TGCAGTGCCCAGCCGCCTAGCGGAAGGTACGAGCAGTACTTC
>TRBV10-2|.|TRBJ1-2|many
CASTEAGQANYGYTF
TGCGCCAGCACGGAGGCAGGACAAGCTAACTATGGCTACACCTTC
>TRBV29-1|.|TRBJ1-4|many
CSVGPSDEKLFF
TGCAGCGTGGGGCCTAGTGATGAAAAACTGTTTTTT
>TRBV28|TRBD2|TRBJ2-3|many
CASSSSGRVRDTQYF
TGTGCCAGCAGTTCTAGCGGGAGGGTAAGAGATACGCAGTATTTT
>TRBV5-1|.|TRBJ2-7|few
CASSLVGRGLNEQYF
TGCGCCAGCAGCTTGGTCGGCCGGGGGCTTAACGAGCAGTACTTC
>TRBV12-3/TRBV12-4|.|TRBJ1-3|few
CASSRARSGNTIYF
TGTGCCAGCAGCCGGGCCCGCTCTGGAAACACCATATATTTT
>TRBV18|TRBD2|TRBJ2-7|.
CASSPGGPSYEQYF
TGTGCCAGCTCACCGGGAGGGCCATCTTACGAGCAGTACTTC
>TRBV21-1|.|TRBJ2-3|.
CASSKAPGDTQYF
TGTGCCAGCAGCAAAGCGCCCGGAGATACGCAGTATTTT
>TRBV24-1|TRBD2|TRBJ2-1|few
CATSDATPSGRAIDEQFF
TGTGCCACCAGTGATGCAACCCCTAGCGGGAGGGCGATAGATGAGCAGTTCTTC
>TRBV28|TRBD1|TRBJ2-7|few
CASTGQSWTYEQYF
TGTGCCAGCACGGGACAGTCTTGGACCTACGAGCAGTACTTC
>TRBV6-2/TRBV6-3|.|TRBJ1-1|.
CASSHMTDDTEAFF
TGTGCCAGCAGTCACATGACAGATGACACTGAAGCTTTCTTT
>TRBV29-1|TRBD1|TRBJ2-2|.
CSVEDRVAGELFF
TGCAGCGTGGAGGACAGGGTCGCCGGGGAGCTGTTTTTT
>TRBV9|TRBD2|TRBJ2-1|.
CASSVETSSEQFF
TGTGCCAGCAGCGTAGAGACTAGCAGTGAGCAGTTCTTC
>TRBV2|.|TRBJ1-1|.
CASRALGPLNGEAFF
TGTGCCAGCAGGGCTCTGGGACCGCTGAACGGGGAAGCTTTCTTT
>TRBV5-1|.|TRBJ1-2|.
CASAGTDYGYTF
TGCGCCAGCGCAGGGACGGACTATGGCTACACCTTC
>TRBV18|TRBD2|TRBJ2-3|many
CASSPGLAGGEDTQYF
TGTGCCAGCTCACCAGGACTAGCGGGAGGTGAAGATACGCAGTATTTT
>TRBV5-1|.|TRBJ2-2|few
CASSRDGHTGELFF
TGCGCCAGCAGCCGGGACGGACACACCGGGGAGCTGTTTTTT
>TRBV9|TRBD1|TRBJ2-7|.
CASSEGQNREYEQYF
TGTGCCAGCAGCGAGGGACAGAACAGGGAGTACGAGCAGTACTTC
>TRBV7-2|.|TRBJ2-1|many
CASSLEGRPNEQFF
TGTGCCAGCAGCTTAGAGGGCAGACCCAATGAGCAGTTCTTC
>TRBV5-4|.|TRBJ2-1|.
CASSLPESYNEQFF
TGTGCCAGCAGCTTGCCGGAGAGTTACAATGAGCAGTTCTTC
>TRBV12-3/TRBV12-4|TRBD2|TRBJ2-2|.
CASSPAGAVTGELFF
TGTGCCAGCAGCCCAGCGGGAGCGGTCACCGGGGAGCTGTTTTTT
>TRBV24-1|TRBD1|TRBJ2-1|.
CATKGQGYNEQFF
TGTGCCACCAAAGGACAGGGTTACAATGAGCAGTTCTTC
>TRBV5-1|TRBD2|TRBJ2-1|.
CASSPSGLQNNEQFF
TGCGCCAGCAGCCCCTCGGGACTACAAAACAATGAGCAGTTCTTC
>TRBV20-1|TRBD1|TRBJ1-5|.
CSALRTGPYSNQPQHF
TGCAGTGCTTTAAGGACAGGACCTTATAGCAATCAGCCCCAGCATTTT
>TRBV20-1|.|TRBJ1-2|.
CSARDREGGAYGYTF
TGCAGTGCTAGAGATCGGGAAGGGGGTGCCTATGGCTACACCTTC
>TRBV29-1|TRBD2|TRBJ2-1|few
CSYSSGRFGEQFF
TGCAGCTATTCTAGCGGGAGGTTCGGTGAGCAGTTCTTC
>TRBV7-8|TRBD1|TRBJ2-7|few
CASSLEGRGREQYF
TGTGCCAGCAGCTTAGAGGGCAGGGGGCGGGAGCAGTACTTC
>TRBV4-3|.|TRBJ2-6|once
CASSQDPGGAGANVLTF
TGCGCCAGCAGCCAAGATCCCGGGGGCGCTGGGGCCAACGTCCTGACTTTC
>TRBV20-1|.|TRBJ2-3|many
CSARASRGTQYF
TGCAGTGCTAGAGCCAGCCGGGGTACGCAGTATTTT
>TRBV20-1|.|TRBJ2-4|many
CSARTVRGRAKNIQYF
TGCAGTGCCAGGACGGTCAGGGGTAGAGCCAAAAACATTCAGTACTTC
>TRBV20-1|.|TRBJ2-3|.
CSARVQGPTDTQYF
TGCAGTGCTAGAGTACAGGGACCCACAGATACGCAGTATTTT
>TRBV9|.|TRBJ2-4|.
CASSVGPGLLAKNIQYF
TGTGCCAGCAGCGTAGGTCCAGGGCTTCTAGCCAAAAACATTCAGTACTTC
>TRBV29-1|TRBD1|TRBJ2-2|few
CSVVTGDTGELFF
TGCAGCGTTGTAACAGGGGACACCGGGGAGCTGTTTTTT
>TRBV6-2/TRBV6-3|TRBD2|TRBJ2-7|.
CATAKSTSGAYEQYF
TGTGCCACCGCAAAATCGACTAGCGGTGCCTACGAGCAGTACTTC
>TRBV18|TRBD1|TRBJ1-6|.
CASSLFDRGMDSPLHF
TGTGCCAGCTCACTATTCGACAGGGGGATGGATTCACCCCTCCACTTT
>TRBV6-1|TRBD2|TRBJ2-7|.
CASRPPASGRRVYEQYF
TGTGCCAGCAGACCTCCAGCTAGCGGGAGGAGGGTGTACGAGCAGTACTTC
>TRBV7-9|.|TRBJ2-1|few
CASSSGWESYNEQFF
TGTGCCAGCAGCTCCGGCTGGGAATCCTACAATGAGCAGTTCTTC
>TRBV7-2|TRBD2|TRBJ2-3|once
CASSRDYVDTQYF
TGTGCCAGCAGCAGGGACTACGTAGATACGCAGTATTTT
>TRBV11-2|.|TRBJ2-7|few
CASSTSRPGEQYF
TGTGCCAGCAGCACGAGCCGCCCAGGGGAGCAGTACTTC
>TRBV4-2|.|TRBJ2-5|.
CASSQEPGLQETQYF
TGTGCCAGCAGCCAAGAACCGGGACTGCAAGAGACCCAGTACTTC